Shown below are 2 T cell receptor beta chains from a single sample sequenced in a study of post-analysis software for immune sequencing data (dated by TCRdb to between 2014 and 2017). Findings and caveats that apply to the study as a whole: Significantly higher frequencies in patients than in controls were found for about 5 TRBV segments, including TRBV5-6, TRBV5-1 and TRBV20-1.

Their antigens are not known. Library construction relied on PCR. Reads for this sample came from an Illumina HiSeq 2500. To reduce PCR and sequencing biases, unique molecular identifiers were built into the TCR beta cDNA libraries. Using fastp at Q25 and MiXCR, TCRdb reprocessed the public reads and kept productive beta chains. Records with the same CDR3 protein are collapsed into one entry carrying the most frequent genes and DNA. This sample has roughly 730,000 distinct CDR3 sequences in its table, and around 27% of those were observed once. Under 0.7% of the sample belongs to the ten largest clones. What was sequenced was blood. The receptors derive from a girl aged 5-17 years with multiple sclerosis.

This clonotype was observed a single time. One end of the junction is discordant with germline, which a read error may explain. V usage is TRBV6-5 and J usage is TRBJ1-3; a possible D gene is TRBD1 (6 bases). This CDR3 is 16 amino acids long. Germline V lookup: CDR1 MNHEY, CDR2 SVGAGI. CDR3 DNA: TGTGCCAGCAGCTACTTTTGGGGGGCTTCTGGAAACACCATATATTTT. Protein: CASSYFWGASGNTIYF.

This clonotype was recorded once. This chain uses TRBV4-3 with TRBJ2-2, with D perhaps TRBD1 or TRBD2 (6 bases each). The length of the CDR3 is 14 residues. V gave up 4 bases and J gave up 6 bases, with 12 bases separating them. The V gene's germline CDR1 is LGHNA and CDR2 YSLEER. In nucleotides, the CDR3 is TGCGCCAGCAGCCCCCGAGGGGGGTCCGGGGAGCTGTTTTTT. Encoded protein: CASSPRGGSGELFF.